The present entry profiles one T cell receptor (beta chain) with its context. The CDR3 contains 15 residues. Trimming removed 3 bases from V and 9 bases from J, with 18 bases in between. The germline gives CDR1 KGHDR, CDR2 SFDVKD. Authors' methods: Amplification of reference gene primers provided the estimated nucleated cell counts. Profiled with immunoSEQ multiplex PCR; TCRdb holds only in-frame clones, not every one. The V and J calls and clone size were taken over from that table, and D and trimming were inferred from the DNA. The data hold 90,000 to 150,000 clones, with around 91% observed a single time. The data derive from a study of blood T cell repertoires in COVID-19. Study in general: Samples of COVID-19 (acute and convalescent) were obtained from the United States, Italy and Spain. From T cells, B-cell-depleted T cells, or PBMCs came the material, which was cDNA or gDNA.

This receptor was identified in a man between 65 and 85 years old with active or convalescent COVID-19. The sample consisted of peripheral blood. The rearrangement uses TRBV24-1 and TRBJ2-3; D is uncertain. The CDR3 is CATSDQPDRRVTQYF. The CDR3 region has the DNA TGTGCCACCAGTGATCAACCTGACCGGAGAGTAACGCAGTATTTT.